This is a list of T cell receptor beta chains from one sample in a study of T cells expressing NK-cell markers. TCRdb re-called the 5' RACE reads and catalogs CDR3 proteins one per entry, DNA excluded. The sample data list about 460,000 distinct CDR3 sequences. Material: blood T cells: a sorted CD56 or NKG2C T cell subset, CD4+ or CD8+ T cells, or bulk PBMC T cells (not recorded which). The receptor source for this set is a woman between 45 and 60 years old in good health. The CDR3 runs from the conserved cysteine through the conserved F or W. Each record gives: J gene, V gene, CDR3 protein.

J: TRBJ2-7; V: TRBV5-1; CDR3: CASSLAGTVPSYEQYF
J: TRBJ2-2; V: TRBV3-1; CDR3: CATSQGYTGELFF
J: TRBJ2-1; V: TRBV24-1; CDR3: CATSDRSLGKNRYNEQFF
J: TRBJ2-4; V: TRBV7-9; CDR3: CASSFGTYKNIQYF
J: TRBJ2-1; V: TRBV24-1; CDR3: CATRGLTFNEQFF
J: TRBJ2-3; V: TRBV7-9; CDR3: CASSETRQGRGDTQYF
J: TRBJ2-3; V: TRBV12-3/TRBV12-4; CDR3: CASSPGTSKGLGTDTQYF
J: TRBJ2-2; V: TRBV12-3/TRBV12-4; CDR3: CASSATGTSGGPGELFF
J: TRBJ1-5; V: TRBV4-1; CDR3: CASSQAVTLGQPQHF
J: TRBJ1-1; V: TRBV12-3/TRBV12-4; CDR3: CASSRTGRKAEAFF
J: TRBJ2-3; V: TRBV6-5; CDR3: CASSQRDSPQYF
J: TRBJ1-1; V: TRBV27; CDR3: CASNASNTFTEAFF
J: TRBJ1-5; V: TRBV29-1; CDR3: CSAGMGMNQPQHF
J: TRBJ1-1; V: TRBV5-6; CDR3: CASSPLMGTEAFF
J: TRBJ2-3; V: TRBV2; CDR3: CASMSWTSGSTDTQYF
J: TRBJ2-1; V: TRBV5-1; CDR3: CASSLGASGLHQGVNEQFF
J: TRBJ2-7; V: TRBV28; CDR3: CASSFLAGSNEQYF
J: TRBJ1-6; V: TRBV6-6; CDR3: CASRTGYNSPLHF
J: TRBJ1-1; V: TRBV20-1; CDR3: CSARGRLNTEAFF
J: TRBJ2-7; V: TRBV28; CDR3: CASSRDLYEQYF
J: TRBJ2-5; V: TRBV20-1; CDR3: CSVYDPQGPETQYF
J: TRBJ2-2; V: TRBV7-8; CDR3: CASSLAVRGADTGELFF
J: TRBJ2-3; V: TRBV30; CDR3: CAWNTEWTERRGDTQYF
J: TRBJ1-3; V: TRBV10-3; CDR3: CAISREPNTIYF
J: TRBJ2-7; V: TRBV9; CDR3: CASSVAPLSEQYF
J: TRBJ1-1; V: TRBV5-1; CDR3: CASSLGGQAARGAFF